These 25 T cell receptor beta chains were all obtained from the same sample, sequenced in a study of T-cell reconstitution after alpha-beta-depleted transplantation in children. Unique molecular identifiers featured in how the TCRbeta library was prepared. From the PCR reads, TCRdb called clonotypes with MiXCR, one entry per CDR3 protein. The sample shows about 580,000 distinct CDR3 sequences, roughly a quarter of them seen only once. The sequencing used PBMCs, collected before TCRalphabeta/CD19-depleted stem cell transplant. The receptors were sampled from a boy under three years old with Wiskott-Aldrich syndrome, due to receive a stem cell transplant.

The chain carries TRBV20-1 and TRBJ2-1; D is undetermined. This CDR3 spans 16 amino acids. V lost 2 bases and J lost 0, with 14 bases in between. The germline V gene has CDR1 DFQATT and CDR2 SNEGSKA (reference sequence). This chain's CDR3 is CSARSRVSSSYNEQFF. In DNA form, the CDR3 reads TGCAGTGCTAGATCCCGAGTTTCGAGCTCCTACAATGAGCAGTTCTTC.

This chain links TRBV20-1 with TRBJ1-3, with D unclear. Germline CDR1 DFQATT, CDR2 SNEGSKA (reference sequence). CDR3 length equals 14 residues. Trimming removed 6 bases at V and 1 base at J, with 13 bases between. The CDR3: CSALYRNSGNTIYF. CDR3 nucleotides: TGCAGTGCATTATATAGGAATTCTGGAAACACCATATATTTT.

V and J are TRBV7-6 and TRBJ2-3; no reliable D call. Germline V gives CDR1 SGHVS, CDR2 FNYEAQ. CDR3 length: 14 amino acids. Trimming took 1 base from V and 5 from J, leaving 10 bases between them. In nucleotides, the CDR3 is TGTGCCAGCAGCTTAGTTTCCCCAGAAGATACGCAGTATTTT. It yields the protein CASSLVSPEDTQYF.

This clonotype was observed a single time. This chain uses TRBV25-1 with TRBJ2-1; D gene uncertain. Trimming took 1 base from V and 2 from J, leaving 12 bases between them. The CDR3 has 16 residues. Germline CDR1 is MGHDK and CDR2 is SYGVNS. CDR3 nucleotide sequence: TGTGCCAGCAGTGAATCTTGGAAATTCACCTACAATGAGCAGTTCTTC. Translated, it gives CASSESWKFTYNEQFF. The entire variable domain, with the rest obtained from reference TRBV25-1 and TRBJ2-1, is as follows: EADIYQTPRYLVIGTGKKITLECSQTMGHDKMYWYQQDPGMELHLIHYSYGVNSTEKGDLSSESTVSRIRTEHFPLTLESARPSHTSQYLCASSESWKFTYNEQFFGPGTRLTVL.

This chain joins TRBV7-9 and TRBJ2-7, with D perhaps matching TRBD2 (6 bases). Germline CDR1 SEHNR, CDR2 FQNEAQ (reference sequence). The V end was cut by 7 bases, the J end by 3 bases, with 13 bases between. The CDR3 sequence is 13 residues long. CDR3 protein: CASTVGGVYEQYF. The CDR3 DNA sequence: TGTGCCAGCACTGTGGGGGGAGTCTACGAGCAGTACTTC.

This chain uses TRBV28 with TRBJ1-2; D possibly corresponds to TRBD1 (6 bases). CDR1 MDHEN and CDR2 SYDVKM come from the germline V gene. V lost 1 base to trimming and J lost 7 bases, with 10 bases between them. The length of the CDR3 is 13 residues. CDR3 sequence reads: CASSLLGAGGYTF. CDR3 in DNA: TGTGCCAGCAGTTTATTGGGGGCGGGTGGCTACACCTTC.

This sequence joins TRBV29-1 and TRBJ2-5; D remains unclear. Trimming cost V 5 bases and J 0 bases, with 4 bases left between them. Germline V gene data show CDR1 as SQVTM and CDR2 as ANQGSEA. The length of the CDR3 is 11 residues. The DNA for the CDR3 is TGCAGCGTTCGGTACCAAGAGACCCAGTACTTC. Translating gives CSVRYQETQYF.

This clonotype was found a few times. The gene calls are TRBV7-9 and TRBJ2-7; 9 bases match TRBD2. CDR3 size: 16 residues. The V segment lost 5 bases and the J segment 3 bases; nucleotides outside the gene matches: 11. The germline V gene has CDR1 SEHNR and CDR2 FQNEAQ (reference sequence). DNA of the CDR3: TGTGCCAGCAGCCCGGTAGCGGGAGAGAGAGTCTACGAGCAGTACTTC. This sequence encodes CASSPVAGERVYEQYF. Combining the CDR3 with reference TRBV7-9 and TRBJ2-7 gives the whole variable domain DTGVSQNPRHKITKRGQNVTFRCDPISEHNRLYWYRQTLGQGPEFLTYFQNEAQLEKSRLLSDRFSAERPKGSFSTLEIQRTEQGDSAMYLCASSPVAGERVYEQYFGPGTRLTVT.

The chain combines TRBV6-1 with TRBJ2-7; 7 nucleotides agree with TRBD1. The CDR3 is made up of 13 amino acids. Trimming took 6 bases from V and 4 from J; bases not matched to a gene: 6. Germline CDR1 is MNHNS and CDR2 is SASEGT. CDR3 sequence: CASRKGGLYEQYF. In DNA form, the CDR3 reads TGTGCCAGCAGGAAAGGGGGCCTATACGAGCAGTACTTC.

This clonotype showed up just a few times. The chain is built from TRBV2 and TRBJ2-1; 14 bases align to TRBD2. J gave up 4 bases and V 5 bases, and 13 bases lay outside the gene matches. The CDR3 is made up of 19 amino acids. Germline lookup yields CDR1 SNHLY and CDR2 FYNNEI. The CDR3 spells CASSLLGTSGRGGYNEQFF. CDR3 nucleotides: TGTGCCAGCAGTTTACTCGGGACTAGCGGGAGAGGGGGATACAATGAGCAGTTCTTC. Filled out from reference TRBV2 and TRBJ2-1, the complete variable domain reads EPEVTQTPSHQVTQMGQEVILRCVPISNHLYFYWYRQILGQKVEFLVSFYNNEISEKSEIFDDQFSVERPDGSNFTLKIRSTKLEDSAMYFCASSLLGTSGRGGYNEQFFGPGTRLTVL.

The V call is TRBV7-2, the J call TRBJ2-1; no firm D call. The CDR3 covers 12 residues. Trimming took 4 bases from V and 9 from J, leaving 10 bases between them. Germline CDR1 SGHTA, CDR2 FQGNSA. The DNA of the CDR3 is TGTGCCAGCAGCTCCCCTGTGGTTGAGCAGTTCTTC. This encodes CASSSPVVEQFF.

The chain has TRBV29-1 and TRBJ2-6; D possibly corresponds to TRBD2 (6 bases). V lost 7 bases and J 0 bases, leaving 16 bases between the germline ends. Looked up from germline, CDR1 is SQVTM and CDR2 is ANQGSEA. This CDR3 comprises 16 residues. The CDR3 nucleotides read TGCAGCGCTCTGGGACTGCCGAACTCTGGGGCCAACGTCCTGACTTTC. Encoded protein: CSALGLPNSGANVLTF.

The CDR3 protein is CASSTTSGRTYEQYF. The CDR3 bases are TGTGCCAGCAGTACGACTAGCGGGCGGACCTACGAGCAGTACTTC. V gene TRBV5-8 combines with J gene TRBJ2-7, with TRBD2 matching over 10 bases. V shed 5 bases and J 2 bases; nucleotides not matched to a gene: 7. The V gene's germline CDR1 is SGHTS and CDR2 YDEGEE. This CDR3 has 15 amino acids.

This clonotype was detected only a few times. V and J are TRBV12-3 or TRBV12-4 and TRBJ2-1, with a tentative D call TRBD2 (5 bases). V was cut by 7 bases and J by 7 bases, with 23 bases left in between. The CDR3 loop spans 16 amino acids. The CDR3 DNA sequence: TGTGCCAGCACCTCTCCCGGGTGGGAGAAGGGTAATGAGCAGTTCTTC. Translating it yields CASTSPGWEKGNEQFF.

V usage is TRBV5-1 and J usage is TRBJ2-3, with TRBD1 matching over 9 bases. Germline values: CDR1 SGHRS, CDR2 YFSETQ. This CDR3 has 15 amino acids. Losses at the gene ends were 2 bases for V and 0 bases for J; bases not matched to a gene: 1. CDR3 nucleotide sequence: TGCGCCAGCAGCTTCGGACAGGGGAGCACAGATACGCAGTATTTT. It encodes CASSFGQGSTDTQYF.

The chain joins TRBV20-1 to TRBJ1-6, with a tentative D call TRBD1 (5 bases). The ends were cut back, 5 bases at V and 16 bases at J, with 15 bases in the middle. CDR3 length equals 11 residues. Germline values: CDR1 DFQATT, CDR2 SNEGSKA (reference sequence). The CDR3 loop is CSAPMRGGLHF. Written as DNA, the CDR3 is TGCAGTGCTCCTATGCGGGGCGGACTCCACTTT.

This clonotype was found once. The chain combines TRBV12-3 or TRBV12-4 with TRBJ2-1; 15 nucleotides line up with TRBD2. This CDR3 has 15 amino acids. Trimming cost V 7 bases and J 4 bases; bases outside gene matches: 2. CDR3 sequence reads: CASKGLAGGYNEQFF. Written as DNA, the CDR3 is TGTGCCAGCAAAGGACTAGCGGGAGGGTACAATGAGCAGTTCTTC.

V usage is TRBV6-1 and J usage is TRBJ1-1; TRBD1 agrees at 7 bases. The V segment lost 8 bases and the J segment 1 base; nucleotides outside the gene matches: 10. The CDR3 sequence is 15 residues long. Per the germline V gene, CDR1 is MNHNS and CDR2 is SASEGT. The CDR3 reads CASEAYRGWNTEAFF. Written as DNA, the CDR3 is TGTGCCAGCGAGGCGTACAGGGGTTGGAACACTGAAGCTTTCTTT.

There are a few counts of this clonotype. The chain is built from TRBV11-1 and TRBJ2-3; 15 nucleotides line up with TRBD2. Germline CDR1 reads SGHAT; CDR2 reads FQDESV (reference sequence). The trim removed 5 bases at V and 0 bases at J, leaving 3 bases unmatched. CDR3 length equals 17 residues. In DNA, the CDR3 is TGTGCCAGCAGCCTCGGACTAGCGGGAGGGAGCACAGATACGCAGTATTTT. The encoded protein is CASSLGLAGGSTDTQYF.

Only a few counts were recorded for this clonotype. This rearrangement joins TRBV6-5 to TRBJ2-1, with 11 bases matching TRBD2. CDR3 length: 15 amino acids. V shed 2 bases, J shed 7 bases, and the junction held 4 bases outside the gene matches. In germline, CDR1 is MNHEY, CDR2 SVGAGI. CDR3 bases: TGTGCCAGCAGTTACCGACTAGCGGGGATTAATGAGCAGTTCTTC. As protein: CASSYRLAGINEQFF.

This rearrangement joins TRBV10-3 to TRBJ2-1, with TRBD2 identical over 10 bases. The germline gives CDR1 ENHRY, CDR2 SYGVKD. With V trimmed by 6 bases and J by 3 bases, 5 bases remained unmatched. This CDR3 is 15 amino acids long. CDR3 nucleotide sequence: TGTGCCATCAGAGAGCTAGCGGGAGACTACAATGAGCAGTTCTTC. Translating it yields CAIRELAGDYNEQFF.

This chain uses TRBV4-1 with TRBJ1-2; 9 nucleotides match TRBD1. Unmatched junction bases numbered 2, after V lost 1 base and J lost 8 bases. The CDR3 runs 13 residues. Germline CDR1 is MGHRA and CDR2 is YSYEKL. CDR3 DNA: TGCGCCAGCAGCCAAGGACAGGGGGACGGCTACACCTTC. As protein: CASSQGQGDGYTF.

The chain couples TRBV5-1 to TRBJ2-1, with D possibly matching TRBD2 (6 bases). Looked up from germline, CDR1 is SGHRS and CDR2 is YFSETQ. The CDR3 is 15 residues long. The ends were cut back, 4 bases at V and 6 bases at J, with 17 bases in the middle. CDR3 residues: CASSRGKAPPNEQFF. CDR3 DNA sequence: TGCGCCAGCAGCCGCGGGAAGGCCCCCCCCAATGAGCAGTTCTTC.

Only a few counts were recorded for this clonotype. V is TRBV20-1 and J is TRBJ2-7; 7 bases match TRBD2. CDR3 length: 12 amino acids. The V gene's germline CDR1 is DFQATT and CDR2 SNEGSKA (reference sequence). The CDR3 sequence: CSVRLAPYEQYF. CDR3 DNA sequence: TGCAGCGTTCGACTAGCCCCCTACGAGCAGTACTTC.

The chain couples TRBV6-1 to TRBJ2-1; 11 nucleotides align to TRBD2. J gave up 5 bases and V 3 bases, and 6 bases lay outside the gene matches. The germline CDR1 and CDR2 sequences are MNHNS and SASEGT. The CDR3 is made up of 16 amino acids. The CDR3 here is CASSDLRLAGNNEQFF. CDR3 bases: TGTGCCAGCAGTGACCTGAGACTAGCGGGAAACAATGAGCAGTTCTTC.